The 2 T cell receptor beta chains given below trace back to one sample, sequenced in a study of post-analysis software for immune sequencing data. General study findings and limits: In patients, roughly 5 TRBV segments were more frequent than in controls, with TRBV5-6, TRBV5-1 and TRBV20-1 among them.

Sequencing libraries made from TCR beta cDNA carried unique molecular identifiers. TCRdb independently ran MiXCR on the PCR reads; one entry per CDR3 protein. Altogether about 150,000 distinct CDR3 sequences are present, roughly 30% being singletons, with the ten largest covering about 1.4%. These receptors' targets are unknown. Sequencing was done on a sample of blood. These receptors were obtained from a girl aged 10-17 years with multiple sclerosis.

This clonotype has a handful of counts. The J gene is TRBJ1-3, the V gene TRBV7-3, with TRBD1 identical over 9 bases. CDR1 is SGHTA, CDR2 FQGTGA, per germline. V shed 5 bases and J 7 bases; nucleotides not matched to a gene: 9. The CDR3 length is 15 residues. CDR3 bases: TGTGCCAGCAGCGGACGGGACAGGGTATTGAACACCATATATTTT. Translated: CASSGRDRVLNTIYF.

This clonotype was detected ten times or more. CDR3 coding DNA: TGCGCCAGCCGGGGGCAGGGTGCTAACTATGGCTACACCTTC. Translating it yields CASRGQGANYGYTF. V gene TRBV5-1 combines with J gene TRBJ1-2, with TRBD1 as a possible D gene (6 bases). The CDR3 is 14 residues long. V was cut by 7 bases and J by 0 bases, with 13 bases left in between. From germline, CDR1 is SGHRS and CDR2 YFSETQ.